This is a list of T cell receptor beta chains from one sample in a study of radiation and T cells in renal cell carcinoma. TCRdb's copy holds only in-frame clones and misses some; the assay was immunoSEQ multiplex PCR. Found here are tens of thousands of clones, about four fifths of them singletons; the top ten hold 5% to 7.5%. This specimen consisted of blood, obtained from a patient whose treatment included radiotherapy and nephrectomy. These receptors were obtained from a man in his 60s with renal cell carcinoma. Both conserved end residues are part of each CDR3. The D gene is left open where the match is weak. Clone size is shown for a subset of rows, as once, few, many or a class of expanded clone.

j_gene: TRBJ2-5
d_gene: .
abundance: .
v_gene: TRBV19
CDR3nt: TGTGCCAGTAGTAGCTCGACTAGACGGGCGGAGACCCAGTACTTC
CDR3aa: CASSSSTRRAETQYF

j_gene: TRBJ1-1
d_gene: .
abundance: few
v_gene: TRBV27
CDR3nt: TGTGCCAGCAGTTTATGGCAGGGGAACACTGAAGCTTTCTTT
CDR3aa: CASSLWQGNTEAFF

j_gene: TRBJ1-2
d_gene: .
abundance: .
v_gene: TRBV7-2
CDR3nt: TGTGCCAGCAGCTTAGTAGGCTTAATCTATGGCTACACCTTC
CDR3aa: CASSLVGLIYGYTF

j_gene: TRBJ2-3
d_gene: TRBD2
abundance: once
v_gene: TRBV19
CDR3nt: TGTGCCAGTAGTGGGGGGGACTTCACAGATACGCAGTATTTT
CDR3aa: CASSGGDFTDTQYF

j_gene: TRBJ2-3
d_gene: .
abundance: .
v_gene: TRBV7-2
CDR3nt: TGTGCCAGCAGCCCAAGCACAGATACGCAGTATTTT
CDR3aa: CASSPSTDTQYF

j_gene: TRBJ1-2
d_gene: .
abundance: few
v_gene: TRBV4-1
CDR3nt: TGCGCCAGCAGCCGGGACCTCCCCTATGGCTACACCTTC
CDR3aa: CASSRDLPYGYTF

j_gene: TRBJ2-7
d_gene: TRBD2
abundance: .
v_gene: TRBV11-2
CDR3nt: TGTGCCAGCAGCAAAGTGGGACTAGCGGTAGGCGAGCAGTACTTC
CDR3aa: CASSKVGLAVGEQYF

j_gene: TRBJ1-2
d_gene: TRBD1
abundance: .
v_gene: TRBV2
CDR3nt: TGTGCCAGCAGGCCCTGGACAGGGGCTAACTATGGCTACACCTTC
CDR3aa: CASRPWTGANYGYTF

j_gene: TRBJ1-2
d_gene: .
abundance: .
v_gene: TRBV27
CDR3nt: TGTGCCAGCAGTTTACAGTATCAGACCGCCAGTGGCTACACCTTC
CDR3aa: CASSLQYQTASGYTF

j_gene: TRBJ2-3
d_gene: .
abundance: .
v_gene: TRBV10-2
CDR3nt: TGCGCCAGCAGTGACGGGTCGTCCAGGACATATCAGTATTTT
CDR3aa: CASSDGSSRTYQYF

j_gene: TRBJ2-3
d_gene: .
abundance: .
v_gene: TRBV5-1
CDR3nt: TGCGCCAGCAGCTTGGAGGATTCCTACACAGATACGCAGTATTTT
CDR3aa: CASSLEDSYTDTQYF

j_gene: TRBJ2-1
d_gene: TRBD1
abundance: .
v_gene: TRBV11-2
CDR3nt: TGTGCCAGCAGCCGGAGTCCGACAGGGACGTGGAATGAGCAGTTCTTC
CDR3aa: CASSRSPTGTWNEQFF

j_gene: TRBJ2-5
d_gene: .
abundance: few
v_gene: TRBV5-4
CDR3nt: TGTGCCAGCAGCTTGGACCCGGACCAAGAGACCCAGTACTTC
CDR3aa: CASSLDPDQETQYF

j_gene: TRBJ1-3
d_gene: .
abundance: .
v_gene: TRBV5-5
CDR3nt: TGTGCCAGCAGCTTGGCCGCAGGGAGCTCTGGAAACACCATATATTTT
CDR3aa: CASSLAAGSSGNTIYF

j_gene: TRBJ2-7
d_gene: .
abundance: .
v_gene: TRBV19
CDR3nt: TGTGCCAGTAGTATAGCCCTGACTCGTTACGAGCAGTACTTC
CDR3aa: CASSIALTRYEQYF

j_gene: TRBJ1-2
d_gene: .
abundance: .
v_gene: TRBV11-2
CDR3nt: TGTGCCAGCAGCTCCGACGCCCAAGTCTATGGCTACACCTTC
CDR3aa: CASSSDAQVYGYTF

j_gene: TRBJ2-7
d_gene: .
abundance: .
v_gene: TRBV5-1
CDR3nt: TGCGCCAGCAGCCCTGGGACACAGGGAGGCTACGAGCAGTACTTC
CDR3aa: CASSPGTQGGYEQYF

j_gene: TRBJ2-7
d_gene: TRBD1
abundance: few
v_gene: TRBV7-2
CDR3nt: TGTGCCAGCAGCTATGGTAGGGGGCAGAACGAGCAGTACTTC
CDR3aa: CASSYGRGQNEQYF

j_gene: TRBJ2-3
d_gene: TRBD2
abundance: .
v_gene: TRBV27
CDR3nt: TGTGCCAGCAGTTTTGGAGCGGGAGTCGGCACAGATACGCAGTATTTT
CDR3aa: CASSFGAGVGTDTQYF

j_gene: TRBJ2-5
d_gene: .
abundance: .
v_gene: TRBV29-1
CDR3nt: TGCAGCGTTAGTCAGGGGAACCAAGAGACCCAGTACTTC
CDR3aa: CSVSQGNQETQYF

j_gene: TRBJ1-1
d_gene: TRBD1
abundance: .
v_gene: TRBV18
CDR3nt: TGTGCCAGCTCTAGGTCCCAGGGGGCTGCGAACACTGAAGCTTTCTTT
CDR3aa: CASSRSQGAANTEAFF

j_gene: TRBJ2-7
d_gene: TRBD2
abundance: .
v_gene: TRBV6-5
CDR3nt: TGTGCCAGCAGTCCCGGACTAGCGGGAGCCGAGCAGTACTTC
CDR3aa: CASSPGLAGAEQYF

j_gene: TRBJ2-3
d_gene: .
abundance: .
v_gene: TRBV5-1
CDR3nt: TGCGCCAGCAGCTTGCATATCTTGGGGGCCGGTATAACAGATACGCAGTATTTT
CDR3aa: CASSLHILGAGITDTQYF

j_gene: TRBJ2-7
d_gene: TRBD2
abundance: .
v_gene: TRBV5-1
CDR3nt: TGCGCCAGCAGCTTGGCCCCCGGGGCTAGCGGGCTAAACCGACTCTCCTACGAGCAGTACTTC
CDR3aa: CASSLAPGASGLNRLSYEQYF

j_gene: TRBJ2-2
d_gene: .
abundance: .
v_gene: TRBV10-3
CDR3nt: TGTGCCATCAGGAAACCGGGTGGCGTCGACACCGGGGAGCTGTTTTTT
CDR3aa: CAIRKPGGVDTGELFF

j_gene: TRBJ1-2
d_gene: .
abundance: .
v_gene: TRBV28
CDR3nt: TGTGCCAGCAGTTTCCCCAACCCGGGGGAGAGCGGCTACACCTTC
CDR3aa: CASSFPNPGESGYTF

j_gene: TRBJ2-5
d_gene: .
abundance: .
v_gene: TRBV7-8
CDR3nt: TGTGCCAGCAGCCAGACATCCCAAGAGACCCAGTACTTC
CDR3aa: CASSQTSQETQYF

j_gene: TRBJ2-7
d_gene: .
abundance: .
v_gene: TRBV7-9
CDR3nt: TGTGCCAGCAGCTCTCCGGGACGGCCATACGAGCAGTACTTC
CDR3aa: CASSSPGRPYEQYF

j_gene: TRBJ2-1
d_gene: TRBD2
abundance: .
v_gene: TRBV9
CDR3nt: TGTGCCAGCAGCGTGAGACTCGGACTAGCGGGGAACAATGAGCAGTTCTTC
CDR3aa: CASSVRLGLAGNNEQFF

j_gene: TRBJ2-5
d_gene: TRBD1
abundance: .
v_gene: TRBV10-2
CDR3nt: TGCGCCAGCAGTATTACCCAGGGGGACGAGACCCAGTACTTC
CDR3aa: CASSITQGDETQYF

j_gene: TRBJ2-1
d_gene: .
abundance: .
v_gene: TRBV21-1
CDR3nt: TGTGCCAGCAGCAAAGGCAGGAGCGGGGGCTCCTACAATGAGCAGTTCTTC
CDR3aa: CASSKGRSGGSYNEQFF

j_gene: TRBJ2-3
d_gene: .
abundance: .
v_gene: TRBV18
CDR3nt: TGTGCCAGCTCACTACGCGGCAGATCCAAGGCCACAGATACGCAGTATTTT
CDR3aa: CASSLRGRSKATDTQYF